This T cell receptor beta chain was identified in a study of control samples from healthy donors and cancer patients (dated by TCRdb to the early 2020s). In the germline V gene, CDR1 corresponds to MDHEN and CDR2 to SYDVKM. V is pruned by 1 base and J by 9 bases, leaving 5 bases of the junction without a gene match. The CDR3 starts with the cysteine, ends with the phenylalanine, and has 15 residues. Only the CDR3 DNA stays, 45 bases, in frame from base 1. As concerns this clone: Its cognate antigen has yet to be identified. Base qualities are not at hand, and no much larger clone is one base apart.

Preparation of the library involved the immunoSEQ multiplex PCR assay. TCRdb took this table from immuneACCESS and kept in-frame rearrangements with V and J called. Such tables lack part of the clones; where checked against another copy, unresolved V genes explain under half of the gap, and the rest is unexplained. Here the sample has under 150,000 clones; over 85% occur a single time. The ten largest make up around 7.6% of the sample. The sequence came from a man aged 50 to 60 with head and neck cancer. The specimen sequenced was PBMCs. Recombination joined TRBV28 with TRBJ2-1; 11 bases in between match TRBD2. The CDR3: CASSLSTSGKGEQFF. The DNA sequence is as follows: TGTGCCAGCAGTTTATCGACTAGCGGGAAAGGTGAGCAGTTCTTC.